These 27 T cell receptor beta chains were sequenced from one sample in a study of T-cell memory formation after mild COVID-19. MiXCR, run by TCRdb on the 5' RACE reads, gives a single entry per CDR3 protein. The table includes approximately 480,000 distinct CDR3 sequences, roughly 20% detected once. Sequencing was done on a sample of PBMCs or a T cell subset sorted from them (not recorded which). All receptors come from an adult woman who had mild COVID-19 (a few samples of this study predate the infection). Cell type and time point are not known.

The chain combines TRBV5-6 with TRBJ1-2; no definite D call. Trimming removed 0 bases from V and 8 bases from J, with 14 bases in between. Germline values: CDR1 SGHDT, CDR2 YYEEEE. The CDR3 is 14 residues long. The CDR3: CASSLGQLPLGYTF. The CDR3, as DNA: TGTGCCAGCAGCTTGGGGCAGCTTCCTCTAGGCTACACCTTC.

The rearrangement links TRBV10-3 to TRBJ1-5; TRBD1 matches at 10 bases. The CDR3 length is 19 residues. Germline CDR1 is ENHRY and CDR2 is SYGVKD. J gave up 0 bases and V 3 bases, and 11 bases lay outside the gene matches. The CDR3 DNA is TGTGCCATCAGTGATACCTGGACAGGGGGATTCAGTAGCAATCAGCCCCAGCATTTT. Translated, it gives CAISDTWTGGFSSNQPQHF.

This chain connects TRBV7-6 to TRBJ2-7, with a tentative D call TRBD1 (6 bases). Trimming shortened V by 5 bases and J by 2 bases, and 10 bases separated the two germline ends. Per the germline V gene, CDR1 is SGHVS and CDR2 is FNYEAQ. The CDR3 contains 13 residues. Here the CDR3 reads CASSPNRAYEQYF. The CDR3 DNA is TGTGCCAGCAGCCCAAACAGGGCCTACGAGCAGTACTTC.

A few counts support this clonotype. The chain combines TRBV12-3 or TRBV12-4 with TRBJ1-5; the match to TRBD1 covers 7 bases. This CDR3 has 14 residues. The ends lost 6 bases at V and 4 bases at J; junction bases unmatched: 6. This chain's CDR3 is CASRRQGRNQPQHF. The CDR3 DNA sequence: TGTGCCAGCAGAAGACAGGGTAGGAATCAGCCCCAGCATTTT.

The chain couples TRBV6-5 to TRBJ2-5; 7 bases fit TRBD1. The junction had 3 bases not matched to a gene; V was cut back by 1 base and J by 4 bases. CDR1 and CDR2 (germline): MNHEY, SVGAGI. CDR3 length: 14 residues. In DNA form, the CDR3 reads TGTGCCAGCAGTTACTACAGGGGCGGAGAGACCCAGTACTTC. Translation: CASSYYRGGETQYF.

V is TRBV10-3 and J is TRBJ1-5; D is possibly TRBD1 (5 bases). The length of the CDR3 is 15 residues. Trimming left V 4 bases short and J 6 bases short, with 16 bases between. Germline V gene data show CDR1 as ENHRY and CDR2 as SYGVKD. CDR3 bases: TGTGCCATCAGTGCAGGGCAGGGAGGTATTCAGCCCCAGCATTTT. It encodes CAISAGQGGIQPQHF.

This clonotype showed up just a few times. The rearrangement links TRBV12-3 or TRBV12-4 to TRBJ2-1; D is undetermined. Trimming pared 5 bases from V and 5 bases from J, leaving 10 bases between. There are 13 residues in the CDR3. The CDR3 nucleotides are TGTGCCAGCAGTGCGGTACAACACAATGAGCAGTTCTTC. Protein product: CASSAVQHNEQFF.

This clonotype was detected only a few times. The chain combines TRBV4-1 with TRBJ1-1; 8 bases line up with TRBD1. Germline V gene lookup returns CDR1 MGHRA and CDR2 YSYEKL. V dropped 3 bases and J dropped 4; count of bases not matched to a gene: 7. The CDR3 has 15 residues. For the CDR3, the DNA is TGCGCCAGCAGCCAGACGACAGGGGTGGGCACTGAAGCTTTCTTT. It is translated as CASSQTTGVGTEAFF.

CDR3 in amino acids: CASSHPAGAWYNEQFF. CDR3 DNA sequence: TGTGCCAGCAGTCACCCAGCGGGAGCTTGGTACAATGAGCAGTTCTTC. The chain joins TRBV7-9 to TRBJ2-1; 8 positions match TRBD2. The CDR3 has 16 amino acids. Germline V gives CDR1 SEHNR, CDR2 FQNEAQ (reference sequence). Trimming at V came to 6 bases and at J to 4 bases, leaving 11 bases not matched to a gene.

This clonotype was picked up a small number of times. The chain carries TRBV11-2 and TRBJ2-7, with no clear D. V was clipped by 5 bases and J by 2 bases, with 7 bases between them. Per the germline V gene, CDR1 is SGHAT and CDR2 is FQNNGV. This CDR3 has 12 residues. The CDR3 here is CASSVIAYEQYF. The CDR3 DNA is TGTGCCAGCAGCGTAATAGCCTACGAGCAGTACTTC.

The chain employs TRBV3-1 and TRBJ2-4, with D possibly being TRBD1 or TRBD2 (5 bases each). This CDR3 region has 18 residues. Per the germline V gene, CDR1 is LGHDT and CDR2 is YNNKEL (reference sequence). V was cut by 5 bases and J by 3 bases, with 23 bases left in between. CDR3 loop: CASSDGTFALRDKNIQYF. The CDR3 bases are TGTGCCAGCAGCGACGGGACCTTCGCGCTGAGGGACAAAAACATTCAGTACTTC.

This chain uses TRBV12-3 or TRBV12-4 with TRBJ1-2; D unresolved. The V end was cut by 7 bases, the J end by 5 bases, with 14 bases between. CDR3 length equals 13 residues. Here the CDR3 DNA reads TGTGCCAGCAATCAGTTAGGAGCATATGGCTACACCTTC. Translation gives CASNQLGAYGYTF.

J is TRBJ2-3 and V is TRBV18; the match to TRBD2 covers 14 bases. J was trimmed by 6 bases and V by 3 bases; bases with no gene match: 11. Germline V gives CDR1 KGHSH, CDR2 LQKENI. The CDR3 extends over 18 amino acids. The CDR3 spells CASSPIETSGGAADTQYF. As DNA, the CDR3 is TGTGCCAGCTCACCCATCGAGACTAGCGGGGGGGCAGCGGATACGCAGTATTTT.

The rearrangement uses TRBV12-3 or TRBV12-4 and TRBJ2-3; TRBD1 aligns across 9 bases. CDR3 length: 15 amino acids. V dropped 3 bases and J dropped 3; count of bases not matched to a gene: 4. In DNA form, the CDR3 reads TGTGCCAGCAGTTTGCGACAGGGGGTGACAGATACGCAGTATTTT. Translating it yields CASSLRQGVTDTQYF.

The rearrangement joins TRBV12-3 or TRBV12-4 to TRBJ2-2; possible D gene TRBD2, 5 bases. With 2 bases removed from V and 9 bases from J, the gap between germline ends came to 13 bases. The CDR3 totals 14 residues. The DNA for the CDR3 is TGTGCCAGCAGTTTAACTAGGAAAGACAGGGAGCTGTTTTTT. Amino acids: CASSLTRKDRELFF.

The rearrangement uses TRBV11-2 and TRBJ2-1; perhaps D is TRBD1 or TRBD2 (5 bases each). The CDR3 is made up of 16 amino acids. The V gene's germline CDR1 is SGHAT and CDR2 FQNNGV. V lost 1 base and J lost 3, with 13 bases in between. The CDR3 nucleotides read TGTGCCAGCAGCTTAGGTCGGGGCTCGTTCTACAATGAGCAGTTCTTC. It encodes CASSLGRGSFYNEQFF.

The chain combines TRBV5-1 with TRBJ1-1; D perhaps matches TRBD1 (6 bases). CDR1 and CDR2 from the germline V gene are SGHRS and YFSETQ. V shed 7 bases and J shed 0 bases, with 28 bases lying between them. CDR3 length: 19 amino acids. CDR3 in DNA: TGCGCCAGCGCATTCAGGTATCTACGCCAGGGGAGGTTGAACACTGAAGCTTTCTTT. This translates into CASAFRYLRQGRLNTEAFF.

The V call is TRBV12-3 or TRBV12-4, the J call TRBJ2-6; the D gene is possibly TRBD1 (5 bases). CDR3 length equals 16 residues. Trimming removed 3 bases at V and 0 bases at J, with 9 bases between. CDR3 in amino acids: CASSFTGLSGANVLTF. The CDR3 DNA reads as TGTGCCAGCAGTTTTACAGGCCTCTCTGGGGCCAACGTCCTGACTTTC.

This clonotype was seen only a few times. The chain has TRBV5-1 and TRBJ1-1; D call uncertain. V was trimmed by 0 bases and J by 1 base, leaving 7 bases between them. Germline CDR1 and CDR2: SGHRS and YFSETQ. There are 14 residues in the CDR3. CDR3 DNA sequence: TGCGCCAGCAGCTTGGTTCGGACGAACACTGAAGCTTTCTTT. Translation: CASSLVRTNTEAFF.

The chain uses TRBV12-3 or TRBV12-4 and TRBJ2-6; the D is unclear. The CDR3 covers 17 residues. The V end lost 1 base, the J end lost 0 bases, and 10 bases lay between the germline ends. CDR3 loop: CASSLVADSSGANVLTF. The CDR3 region has the DNA TGTGCCAGCAGTTTAGTGGCAGACTCCTCTGGGGCCAACGTCCTGACTTTC.

This clonotype was found a few times. The chain employs TRBV14 and TRBJ1-1; D is perhaps TRBD1 (5 bases). The germline CDR1 and CDR2 sequences are SGHDN and FVKESK. The CDR3 covers 13 residues. Trimming stripped 4 bases from V and 8 bases from J, with 14 bases between. The CDR3 is CASSLLGTAEAFF. Here the CDR3 DNA reads TGTGCCAGCAGCCTACTCGGGACGGCAGAAGCTTTCTTT.

This chain uses TRBV20-1 with TRBJ2-5; the D is unclear. The CDR3 has 13 amino acids. Looked up from germline, CDR1 is DFQATT and CDR2 is SNEGSKA (reference sequence). Trimming took 7 bases from V and 2 from J, leaving 14 bases between them. CDR3 sequence (DNA): TGCAGTGTCCCCCGGAACGCGCAAGAGACCCAGTACTTC. Protein: CSVPRNAQETQYF.

The chain uses TRBV5-5 and TRBJ2-1; 7 bases are shared with TRBD2. The CDR3 is made up of 17 amino acids. Germline V gene lookup returns CDR1 SGHKS and CDR2 YYEKEE (reference sequence). J lost 0 bases, V lost 0 bases, and 6 bases had no gene match. CDR3 DNA sequence: TGTGCCAGCAGCTTGGTTCGGGCTAGCGGCTCCTACAATGAGCAGTTCTTC. This codes for CASSLVRASGSYNEQFF.

In this sample, this clonotype turned up a few times. This chain links TRBV5-1 with TRBJ1-4, with a weak D call TRBD1 (5 bases). From germline, CDR1 is SGHRS and CDR2 YFSETQ. The CDR3 spans 14 residues. V lost 4 bases and J lost 7, with 14 bases in between. The CDR3 spells CASSPGTRGEKLFF. In nucleotides, the CDR3 is TGCGCCAGCAGCCCTGGGACCCGTGGTGAAAAACTGTTTTTT.

The V gene is TRBV7-6, the J gene TRBJ2-2; possible D gene TRBD2, 5 bases. The CDR3 totals 16 residues. From germline, CDR1 is SGHVS and CDR2 FNYEAQ. Trimming took off 0 bases at V and 1 base at J, with 9 bases between the two ends. In DNA, the CDR3 is TGTGCCAGCAGCTTAGCCAACGGGGAGAACACCGGGGAGCTGTTTTTT. As protein: CASSLANGENTGELFF.

This clonotype has only a few counts. The chain employs TRBV9 and TRBJ2-5; no clear D gene. CDR3 length: 14 residues. Trimming left V 0 bases short and J 3 bases short, with 9 bases between. In germline, CDR1 is SGDLS, CDR2 YYNGEE. CDR3: CASSVAGYEETQYF. The CDR3 nucleotides are TGTGCCAGCAGCGTAGCTGGGTACGAAGAGACCCAGTACTTC.

The chain employs TRBV5-4 and TRBJ1-2; 9 positions agree with TRBD1. CDR3 length: 14 residues. Germline V gene data show CDR1 as SGHNT and CDR2 as YYREEE (reference sequence). After removal of 0 bases from V and 7 bases from J, the junction contained 4 bases not matched to a gene. The CDR3: CASSLEGTGIGYTF. In DNA form, the CDR3 reads TGTGCCAGCAGCTTGGAGGGGACAGGGATTGGCTACACCTTC.